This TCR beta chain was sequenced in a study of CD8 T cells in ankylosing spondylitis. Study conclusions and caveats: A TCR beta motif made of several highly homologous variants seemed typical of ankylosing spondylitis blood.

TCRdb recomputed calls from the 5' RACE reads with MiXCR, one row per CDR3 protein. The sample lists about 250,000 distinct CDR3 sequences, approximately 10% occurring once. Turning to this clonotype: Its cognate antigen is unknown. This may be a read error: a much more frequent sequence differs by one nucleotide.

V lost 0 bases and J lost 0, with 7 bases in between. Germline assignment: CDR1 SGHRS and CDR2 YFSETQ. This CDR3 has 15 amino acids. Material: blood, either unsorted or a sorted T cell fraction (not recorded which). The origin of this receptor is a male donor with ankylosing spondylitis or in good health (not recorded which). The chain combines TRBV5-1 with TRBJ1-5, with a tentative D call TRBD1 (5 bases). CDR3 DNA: TGCGCCAGCAGCTTGGACAGGCATAGCAATCAGCCCCAGCATTTT. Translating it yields CASSLDRHSNQPQHF.